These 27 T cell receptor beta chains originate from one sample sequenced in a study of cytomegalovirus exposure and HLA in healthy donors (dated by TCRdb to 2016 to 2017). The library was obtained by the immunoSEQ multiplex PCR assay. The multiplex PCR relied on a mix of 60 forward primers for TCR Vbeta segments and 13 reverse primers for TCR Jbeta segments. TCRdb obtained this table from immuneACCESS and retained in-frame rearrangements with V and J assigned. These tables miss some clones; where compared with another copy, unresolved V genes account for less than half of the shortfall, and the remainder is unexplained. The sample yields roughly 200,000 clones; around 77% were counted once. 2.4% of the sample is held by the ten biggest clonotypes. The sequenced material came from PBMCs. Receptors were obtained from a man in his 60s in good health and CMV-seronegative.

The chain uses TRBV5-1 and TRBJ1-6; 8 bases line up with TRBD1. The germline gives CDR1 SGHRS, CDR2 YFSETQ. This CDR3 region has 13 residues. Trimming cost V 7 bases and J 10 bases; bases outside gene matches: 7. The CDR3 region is CASQGGQGSPLHF. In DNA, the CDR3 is TGCGCCAGCCAGGGTGGACAGGGATCACCCCTCCACTTT. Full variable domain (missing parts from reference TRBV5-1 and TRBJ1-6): KAGVTQTPRYLIKTRGQQVTLSCSPISGHRSVSWYQQTPGQGLQFLFEYFSETQRNKGNFPGRFSGRQFSNSRSEMNVSTLELGDSALYLCASQGGQGSPLHFGNGTRLTVT.

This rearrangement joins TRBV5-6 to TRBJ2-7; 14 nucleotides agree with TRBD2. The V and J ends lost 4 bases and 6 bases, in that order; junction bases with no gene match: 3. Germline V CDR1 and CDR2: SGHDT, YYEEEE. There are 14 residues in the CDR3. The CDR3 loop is CASSRGLAGAEQYF. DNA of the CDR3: TGTGCCAGCAGCAGGGGACTAGCGGGAGCCGAGCAGTACTTC.

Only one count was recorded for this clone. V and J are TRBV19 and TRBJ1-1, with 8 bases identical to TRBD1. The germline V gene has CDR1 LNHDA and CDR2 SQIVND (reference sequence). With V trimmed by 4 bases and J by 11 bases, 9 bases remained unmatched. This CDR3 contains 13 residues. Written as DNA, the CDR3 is TGTGCCAGTAGTAAAAACGCAGGGGGCTCTGCTTTCTTT. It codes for CASSKNAGGSAFF.

CDR3 bases: TGTGCCAGCAGCGTAGAGGGACAGGGGTTTTATGGCTACACCTTC. It is translated as CASSVEGQGFYGYTF. The chain has TRBV9 and TRBJ1-2, with 10 bases identical to TRBD1. The CDR3 contains 15 residues. V was clipped by 0 bases and J by 5 bases; unmatched bases: 4. The germline V gene encodes CDR1 SGDLS and CDR2 YYNGEE.

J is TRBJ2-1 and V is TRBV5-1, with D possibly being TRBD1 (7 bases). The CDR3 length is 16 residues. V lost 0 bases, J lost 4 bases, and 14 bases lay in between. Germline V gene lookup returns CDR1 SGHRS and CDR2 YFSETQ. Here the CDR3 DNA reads TGCGCCAGCAGCTTGGTGGGGGCAGGGGGGTACAATGAGCAGTTCTTC. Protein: CASSLVGAGGYNEQFF.

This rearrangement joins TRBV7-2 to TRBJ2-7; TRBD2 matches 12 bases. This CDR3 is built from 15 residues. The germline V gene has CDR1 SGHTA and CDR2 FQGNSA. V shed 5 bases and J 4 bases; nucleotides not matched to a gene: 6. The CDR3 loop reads CASSLTSGRIYEQYF. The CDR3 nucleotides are TGTGCCAGCAGCCTTACTAGCGGGAGGATATACGAGCAGTACTTC.

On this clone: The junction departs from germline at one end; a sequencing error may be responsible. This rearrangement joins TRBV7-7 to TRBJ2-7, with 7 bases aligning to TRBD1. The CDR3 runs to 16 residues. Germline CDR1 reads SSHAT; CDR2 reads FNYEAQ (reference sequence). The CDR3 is CASSFSGGTLQPHTPF. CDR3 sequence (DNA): TGTGCTAGCAGCTTTTCAGGGGGAACGCTTCAACCCCACACCCCCTTC. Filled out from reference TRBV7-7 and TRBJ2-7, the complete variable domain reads GAGVSQSPRYKVTKRGQDVTLRCDPISSHATLYWYQQALGQGPEFLTYFNYEAQPDKSGLPSDRFSAERPEGSISTLTIQRTEQRDSAMYRCASSFSGGTLQPHTPFGPGTRLTVT.

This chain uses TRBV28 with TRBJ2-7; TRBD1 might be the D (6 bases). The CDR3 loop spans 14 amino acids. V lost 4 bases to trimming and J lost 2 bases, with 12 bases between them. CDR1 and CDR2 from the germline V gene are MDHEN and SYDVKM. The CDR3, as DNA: TGTGCCAGCAGTTCCCCCGGGACACCCTACGAGCAGTACTTC. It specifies CASSSPGTPYEQYF.

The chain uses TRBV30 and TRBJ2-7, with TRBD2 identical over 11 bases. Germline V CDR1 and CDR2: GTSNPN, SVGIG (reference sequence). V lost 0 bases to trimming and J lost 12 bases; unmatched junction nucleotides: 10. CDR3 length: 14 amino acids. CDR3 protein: CAWSVHRLAGIRYF. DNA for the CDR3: TGTGCCTGGAGTGTACATCGACTAGCGGGAATCCGGTACTTC.

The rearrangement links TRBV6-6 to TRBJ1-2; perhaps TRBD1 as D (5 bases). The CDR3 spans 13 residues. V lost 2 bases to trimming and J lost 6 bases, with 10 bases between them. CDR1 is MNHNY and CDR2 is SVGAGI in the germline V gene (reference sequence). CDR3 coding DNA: TGTGCCAGCAGTTACGCCCAGGACAATGGCTACACCTTC. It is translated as CASSYAQDNGYTF.

Here the CDR3 DNA reads TGTGCCTGGACTCAGGGGGGGAACACTGAAGCTTTCTTT. It is translated as CAWTQGGNTEAFF. This sequence joins TRBV30 and TRBJ1-1; 7 nucleotides agree with TRBD1. CDR1 GTSNPN and CDR2 SVGIG come from the germline V gene (reference sequence). The V and J ends lost 4 bases and 1 base, in that order; junction bases with no gene match: 3. The CDR3 is 13 residues long.

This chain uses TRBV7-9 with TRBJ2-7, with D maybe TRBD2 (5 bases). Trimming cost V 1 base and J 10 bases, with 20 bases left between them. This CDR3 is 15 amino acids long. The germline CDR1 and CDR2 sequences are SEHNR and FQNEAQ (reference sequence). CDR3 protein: CASSLGGVAAHAQYF. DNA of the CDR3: TGTGCCAGCAGCTTAGGGGGAGTAGCTGCCCACGCACAGTACTTC.

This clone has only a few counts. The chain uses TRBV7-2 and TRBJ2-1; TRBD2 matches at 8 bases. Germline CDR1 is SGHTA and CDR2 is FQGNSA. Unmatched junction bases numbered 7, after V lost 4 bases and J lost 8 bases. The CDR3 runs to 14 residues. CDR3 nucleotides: TGTGCCAGCAGCTCCGGCGGGGGGCGAGATGAGCAGTTCTTC. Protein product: CASSSGGGRDEQFF.

The CDR3 spells CASESGQGIYNEQFF. CDR3 sequence (DNA): TGCGCCAGCGAATCGGGACAGGGGATCTACAATGAGCAGTTCTTC. The rearrangement links TRBV5-1 to TRBJ2-1; TRBD1 matches at 10 bases. Germline-derived CDR1 and CDR2 are SGHRS and YFSETQ. Unmatched junction bases numbered 7, after V lost 7 bases and J lost 3 bases. The CDR3 spans 15 residues.

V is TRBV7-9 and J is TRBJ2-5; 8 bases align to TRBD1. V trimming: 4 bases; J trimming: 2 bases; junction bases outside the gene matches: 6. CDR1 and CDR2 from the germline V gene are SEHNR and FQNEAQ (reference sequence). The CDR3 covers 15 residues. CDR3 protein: CASSSGQGVQETQYF. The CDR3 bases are TGTGCCAGCAGCTCCGGACAGGGAGTACAAGAGACCCAGTACTTC.

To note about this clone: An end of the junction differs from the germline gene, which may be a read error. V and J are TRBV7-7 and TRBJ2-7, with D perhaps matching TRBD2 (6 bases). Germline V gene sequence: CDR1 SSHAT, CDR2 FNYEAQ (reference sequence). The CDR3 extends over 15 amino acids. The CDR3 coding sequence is TGTGCTAGCAGCTCCGTTTCGGGGGAATATGGCGAGCAGTACTTC. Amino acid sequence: CASSSVSGEYGEQYF. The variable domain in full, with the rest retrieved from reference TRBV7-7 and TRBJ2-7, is GAGVSQSPRYKVTKRGQDVTLRCDPISSHATLYWYQQALGQGPEFLTYFNYEAQPDKSGLPSDRFSAERPEGSISTLTIQRTEQRDSAMYRCASSSVSGEYGEQYFGPGTRLTVT.

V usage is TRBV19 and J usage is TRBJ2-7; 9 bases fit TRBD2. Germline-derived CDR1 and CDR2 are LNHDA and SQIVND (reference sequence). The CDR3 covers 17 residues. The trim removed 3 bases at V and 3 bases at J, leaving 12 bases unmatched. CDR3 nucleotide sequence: TGTGCCAGTAGTATTTTGGCTAGCGGGAAGAGCGTCTACGAGCAGTACTTC. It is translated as CASSILASGKSVYEQYF.

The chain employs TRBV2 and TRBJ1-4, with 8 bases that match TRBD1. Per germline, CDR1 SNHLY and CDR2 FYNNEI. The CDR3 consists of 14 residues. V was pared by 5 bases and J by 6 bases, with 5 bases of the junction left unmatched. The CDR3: CASSSDREYEKLFF. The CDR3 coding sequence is TGTGCCAGCAGTTCGGACAGGGAGTATGAAAAACTGTTTTTT.

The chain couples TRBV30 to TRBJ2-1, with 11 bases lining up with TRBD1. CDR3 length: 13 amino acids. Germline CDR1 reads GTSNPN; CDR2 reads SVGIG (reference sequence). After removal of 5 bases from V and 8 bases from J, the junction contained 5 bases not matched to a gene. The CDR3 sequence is CAWGQGARDEQFF. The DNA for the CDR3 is TGTGCCTGGGGACAGGGGGCGAGGGATGAGCAGTTCTTC.

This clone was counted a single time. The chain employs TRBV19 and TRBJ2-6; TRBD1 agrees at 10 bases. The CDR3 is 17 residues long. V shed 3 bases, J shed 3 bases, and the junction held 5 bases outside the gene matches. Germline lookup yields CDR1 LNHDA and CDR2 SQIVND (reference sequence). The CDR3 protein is CASSIDRGRGGANVLTF. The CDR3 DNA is TGTGCCAGTAGTATCGACAGGGGGCGAGGTGGGGCCAACGTCCTGACTTTC.

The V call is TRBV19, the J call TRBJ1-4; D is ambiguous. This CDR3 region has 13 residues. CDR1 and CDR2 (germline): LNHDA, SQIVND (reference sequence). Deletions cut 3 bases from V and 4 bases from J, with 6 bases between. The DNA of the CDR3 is TGTGCCAGTAGTATGCAGATTAATGAAAAACTGTTTTTT. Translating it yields CASSMQINEKLFF.

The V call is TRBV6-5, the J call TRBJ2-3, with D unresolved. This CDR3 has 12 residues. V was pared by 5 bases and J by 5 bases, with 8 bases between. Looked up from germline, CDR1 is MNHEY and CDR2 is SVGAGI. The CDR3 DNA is TGTGCCAGCAGTAAACGACTAGATACGCAGTATTTT. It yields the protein CASSKRLDTQYF.

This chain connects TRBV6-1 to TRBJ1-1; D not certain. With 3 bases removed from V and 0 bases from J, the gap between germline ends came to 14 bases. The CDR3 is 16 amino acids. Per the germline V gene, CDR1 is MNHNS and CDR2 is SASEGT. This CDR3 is CASSDRPAGMNTEAFF. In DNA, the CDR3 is TGTGCCAGCAGTGATCGGCCAGCGGGAATGAACACTGAAGCTTTCTTT.

CDR3 sequence: CATSPRGQRAGEGYTF. CDR3 in DNA: TGTGCCACCAGCCCCCGAGGGCAAAGGGCGGGGGAAGGCTACACCTTC. The chain joins TRBV15 to TRBJ1-2; the D gene is possibly TRBD1 (5 bases). Trimming stripped 5 bases from V and 8 bases from J, with 24 bases between. This CDR3 has 16 amino acids. Germline V gene sequence: CDR1 LNHNV, CDR2 YYDKDF (reference sequence).

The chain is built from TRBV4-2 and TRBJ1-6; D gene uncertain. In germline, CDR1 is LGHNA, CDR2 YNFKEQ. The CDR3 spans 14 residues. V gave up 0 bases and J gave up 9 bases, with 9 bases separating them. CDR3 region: CASSQDPLFSPLHF. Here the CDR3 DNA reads TGTGCCAGCAGCCAAGATCCCCTGTTTTCACCCCTCCACTTT.

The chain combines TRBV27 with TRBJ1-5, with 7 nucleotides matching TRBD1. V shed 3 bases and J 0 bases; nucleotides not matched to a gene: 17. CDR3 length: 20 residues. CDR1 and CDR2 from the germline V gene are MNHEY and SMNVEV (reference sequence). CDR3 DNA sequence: TGTGCCAGCAGTTTCCACACCCCAGGGACAGCAGGAAATAGCAATCAGCCCCAGCATTTT. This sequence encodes CASSFHTPGTAGNSNQPQHF.

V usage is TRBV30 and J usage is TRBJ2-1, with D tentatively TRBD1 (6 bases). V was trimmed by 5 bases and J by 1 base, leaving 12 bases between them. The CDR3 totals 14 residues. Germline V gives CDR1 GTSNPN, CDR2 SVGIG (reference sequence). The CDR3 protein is CAWAEGVSYNEQFF. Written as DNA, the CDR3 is TGTGCCTGGGCCGAGGGGGTTTCCTACAATGAGCAGTTCTTC.